The rows below give T cell receptor beta chains drawn from one sample of a study of control samples from healthy donors and cancer patients. Profiled with immunoSEQ multiplex PCR; TCRdb holds only in-frame clones, not every one. In the table there are around 170,000 clones, around 90% of which are singletons. Sequenced input: blood. Receptors were obtained from a woman aged 45 to 65 in good health. Both conserved end residues are part of each CDR3. The order of the fields is clone size, D gene, CDR3 length, J gene, V gene, CDR3 DNA, CDR3 protein. The D gene is left open where the match is weak. For some rows the clone size is stated as once, few or many, or as a class when expanded; others skip it.

. TRBD1 16 TRBJ1-2 TRBV25-1 TGTGCCAGCAGTGAATTAAACCCGGGACAGTCGTATGGCTACACCTTC CASSELNPGQSYGYTF
. . 15 TRBJ1-2 TRBV7-2 TGTGCCAGCAGCTTAGAATTAAGGGTCCGGTATGGCTACACCTTC CASSLELRVRYGYTF
. . 14 TRBJ1-1 TRBV6-1 TGTGCCAGCAGTGAGTCTTGGGGTAACTATGAAGCTTTCTTT CASSESWGNYEAFF
. TRBD2 16 TRBJ2-7 TRBV4-3 TGCGCCAGCAGCCAAGATCTGGCTAGCGGGAGCTACGAGCAGTACTTC CASSQDLASGSYEQYF
. TRBD1 18 TRBJ2-7 TRBV3-1/TRBV3-2 TGTGCCAGCAGCCACGACCGTCTCGGGACAGGGCAGTCCTACGAGCAGTACTTC CASSHDRLGTGQSYEQYF
. . 13 TRBJ1-5 TRBV5-6 TGTGCCAGCAGCTCCCAGGGAAATCAGCCCCAGCATTTT CASSSQGNQPQHF
. TRBD2 16 TRBJ2-1 TRBV4-3 TGCGCCAGCAGCCATACTAGCGGGGGGCTCTACAATGAGCAGTTCTTC CASSHTSGGLYNEQFF
. . 15 TRBJ1-1 TRBV5-1 TGCGCCAGCAGCACACGGGACGGCCAGAACACTGAAGCTTTCTTT CASSTRDGQNTEAFF
. . 17 TRBJ2-7 TRBV4-3 TGCGCCAGCAGCCAGGGCCCCGAGGGGGGAGGGACCTACGAGCAGTACTTC CASSQGPEGGGTYEQYF
once TRBD1 17 TRBJ1-5 TRBV27 TGTGCCAGCAGTTCCACCTTCGTACAGGGGGTGCATCAGCCCCAGCATTTT CASSSTFVQGVHQPQHF
. . 16 TRBJ2-3 TRBV9 TGTGCCAGCAGCGTAGCGGGATCCACCGGGCTGGATACGCAGTATTTT CASSVAGSTGLDTQYF
. . 13 TRBJ1-2 TRBV30 TGTGCCTGGAGACGTGCTGGGGATTATGGCTACACCTTC CAWRRAGDYGYTF
. TRBD2 15 TRBJ2-3 TRBV29-1 TGCAGCGTGCAGGGGACTAGCGGGGGCACAGATACGCAGTATTTT CSVQGTSGGTDTQYF
. TRBD1 14 TRBJ1-1 TRBV6-5 TGTGCCAGCAGTACAGGGGGGGCGAACACTGAAGCTTTCTTT CASSTGGANTEAFF